The clone carrying this T cell receptor beta chain was observed once. Antigen unknown. Assay: immunoSEQ multiplex PCR; the TCRdb copy retains only in-frame clones and omits some. The table lists 2,500,000 or so clones, more than 80% of them singletons. In the CD4+ fraction, cells were divided into CD45RA+ naive and CD45RA-negative memory subsets. Trimming took off 0 bases at V and 10 bases at J, with 15 bases between the two ends. The CDR3 is 14 residues long. Germline loops: CDR1 LNHNV, CDR2 YYDKDF (reference sequence). This record belongs to a study of shared clonotypes between healthy human individuals. At the level of the study: Each donor had three CD4 naive, three CD4 memory, two CD8 naive and one CD8 memory plate. Findings and caveats of the study: It was the few donors that limited the genetic and exposure-history diversity represented. Compared with memory subsets, naive subsets generally had larger estimated richness.

The material sequenced was naive CD4+ T cells sorted from blood. Sample subset: CD45RA+ positively selected. The TCR sequence derives from a man between 18 and 29 years old in good health. The rearrangement joins TRBV15 to TRBJ2-5; possibly TRBD1 for D (5 bases). CDR3 loop: CATSRDSGGAVQYF. As DNA, the CDR3 is TGTGCCACCAGCAGAGATTCGGGTGGGGCAGTCCAGTACTTC. Combining the CDR3 with reference TRBV15 and TRBJ2-5 gives the whole variable domain DAMVIQNPRYQVTQFGKPVTLSCSQTLNHNVMYWYQQKSSQAPKLLFHYYDKDFNNEADTPDNFQSRRPNTSFCFLDIRSPGLGDTAMYLCATSRDSGGAVQYFGPGTRLLVL.